This TCR beta chain was identified in a study of STAT3 mutations in large granular lymphocyte leukemia. Study as a whole: Among longitudinally sequenced T-LGLL patients, roughly half had canonical activating STAT3 mutations detected. Around two fifths of treated T-LGLL patients showed hematologic response to immunosuppression. General observations from the study: In several patients, dominant TCR clone burden exceeded STAT3 mutant burden. Every T-LGLL patient had at least one immunodominant TCRbeta clonotype.

Of note for this clone: Its antigen is unknown. Other nucleotide sequences in the sample specify the same CDR3.

The germline V gene has CDR1 SGDLS and CDR2 YYNGEE. This CDR3 has 13 residues. V lost 2 bases to trimming and J lost 4 bases, with 9 bases between them. TCRbeta libraries averaged around 39,000 productive templates per sample. Using immunoSEQ multiplex PCR, the repertoire was profiled, and TCRdb retains in-frame clones only, with some absent. The data hold over 25,000 clones, with 86% observed a single time. Sequences were obtained from peripheral blood mononuclear cells. The genes are TRBV9 and TRBJ1-2, with D perhaps matching TRBD1 (5 bases). This sequence originates from a man between 60 and 70 years old with T-cell large granular lymphocyte leukemia. Some clones in this sample may be carry-over from other donors' samples. The CDR3 protein is CASSVGGVYGYTF. CDR3 coding DNA: TGTGCCAGCAGCGTCGGGGGGGTCTATGGCTACACCTTC.